This is a list of T cell receptor beta chains from one sample in a study of blood T cell repertoires in COVID-19. Libraries were prepared by immunoSEQ multiplex PCR; TCRdb keeps only in-frame clonotypes and omits some of them. Of tens of thousands of clones listed, 80% to 90% are singletons. The specimen was peripheral blood. These receptors all come from a woman at least 80 years old with active or convalescent COVID-19. The CDR3 runs from the conserved cysteine through the conserved F or W. Each record gives: D gene, J gene, V gene, clone size, CDR3 protein, CDR3 DNA. A D gene is named only where the DNA matches it firmly. The size entry is marked missing in some rows and otherwise reads once, few, many or a size class.

D gene: TRBD2
J gene: TRBJ2-2
V gene: TRBV5-1
clone size: NA
CDR3 protein: CASSPTSGGTGTGELFF
CDR3 DNA: TGCGCCAGCAGCCCCACTAGCGGGGGAACCGGGACCGGGGAGCTGTTTTTT

D gene: NA
J gene: TRBJ2-7
V gene: TRBV11-3
clone size: few
CDR3 protein: CASSKTALGRNEQYF
CDR3 DNA: TGTGCCAGCAGCAAGACAGCTCTGGGTCGGAACGAGCAGTACTTC

D gene: NA
J gene: TRBJ1-6
V gene: TRBV27
clone size: NA
CDR3 protein: CASSSQGNSYNSPLHF
CDR3 DNA: TGTGCCAGCAGTTCCCAGGGAAATTCATATAATTCACCCCTCCACTTT

D gene: NA
J gene: TRBJ1-1
V gene: TRBV12-3/TRBV12-4
clone size: NA
CDR3 protein: CASSQEGWREAFF
CDR3 DNA: TGTGCCAGCAGTCAGGAAGGATGGCGTGAAGCTTTCTTT

D gene: TRBD2
J gene: TRBJ2-1
V gene: TRBV7-9
clone size: NA
CDR3 protein: CASSLASGGNNEQFF
CDR3 DNA: TGTGCCAGCAGCTTGGCTAGCGGGGGGAACAATGAGCAGTTCTTC

D gene: TRBD2
J gene: TRBJ2-3
V gene: TRBV7-6
clone size: once
CDR3 protein: CASSLTTSAGDTQYF
CDR3 DNA: TGTGCCAGCAGCTTAACGACTAGCGCGGGGGATACGCAGTATTTT

D gene: NA
J gene: TRBJ1-2
V gene: TRBV20-1
clone size: NA
CDR3 protein: CSARGGGGYTF
CDR3 DNA: TGCAGTGCGCGAGGCGGTGGGGGCTACACCTTC

D gene: NA
J gene: TRBJ1-5
V gene: TRBV30
clone size: NA
CDR3 protein: CAWSSGGGQLYSNQPQHF
CDR3 DNA: TGTGCCTGGAGCTCAGGAGGAGGACAGTTATATAGCAATCAGCCCCAGCATTTT

D gene: NA
J gene: TRBJ2-6
V gene: TRBV5-5
clone size: NA
CDR3 protein: CASIQAWFSGANVLTF
CDR3 DNA: TGTGCCAGCATACAGGCATGGTTCTCTGGGGCCAACGTCCTGACTTTC

D gene: TRBD2
J gene: TRBJ2-6
V gene: TRBV5-1
clone size: once
CDR3 protein: CASSPRPGGRSGANVLTF
CDR3 DNA: TGCGCCAGCAGCCCCCGGCCGGGAGGCCGCTCTGGGGCCAACGTCCTGACTTTC